Below, one T cell receptor (beta chain) is given with its context. Its antigen is currently unknown. These data originate in a study of quantifying T cell responses using KT2 cells. In the study overall: TCR alpha and beta constant-region primers primed reverse transcription of RNA. Estimated efficiency of the T4 ligation step was above 9% under optimum conditions.

The CDR3 is 16 amino acids. Trimming at V came to 7 bases and at J to 1 base, leaving 9 bases not matched to a gene. In germline, CDR1 is SGHAT, CDR2 FQDESV (reference sequence). An oligo carrying a UMI was ligated to the cDNA 3' end. The first PCR ran roughly 4 cycles with an equimolar RC1.1 and RC1.2 beta primer mix. TCRdb ran MiXCR on the UMI-ligation and nested PCR reads and lists one entry per CDR3 protein. This table has fewer than 40,000 distinct CDR3 sequences, approximately 7% appearing once. Study-wide points: Very high KT2 spike-in numbers caused saturation in KT2 sequence detection. At about one KT2 cell per 100,000 PBMC, KT2 sequences were still detected. Counts of KT2 alpha and beta sequences rose linearly with the number of KT2 cells added.

The chain uses TRBV11-1 and TRBJ2-5; 10 nucleotides line up with TRBD2. This receptor was taken from a human donor. The sample taken for sequencing was PBMCs spiked with cells of the T cell clone KT2. The CDR3 DNA reads as TGTGCCAGCACCTCGACTAGCGGGCCGCCCCAAGAGACCCAGTACTTC. Translation: CASTSTSGPPQETQYF. Variable domain in full (rest from reference TRBV11-1 and TRBJ2-5): EAEVAQSPRYKITEKSQAVAFWCDPISGHATLYWYRQILGQGPELLVQFQDESVVDDSQLPKDRFSAERLKGVDSTLKIQPAELGDSAMYLCASTSTSGPPQETQYFGPGTRLLVL.